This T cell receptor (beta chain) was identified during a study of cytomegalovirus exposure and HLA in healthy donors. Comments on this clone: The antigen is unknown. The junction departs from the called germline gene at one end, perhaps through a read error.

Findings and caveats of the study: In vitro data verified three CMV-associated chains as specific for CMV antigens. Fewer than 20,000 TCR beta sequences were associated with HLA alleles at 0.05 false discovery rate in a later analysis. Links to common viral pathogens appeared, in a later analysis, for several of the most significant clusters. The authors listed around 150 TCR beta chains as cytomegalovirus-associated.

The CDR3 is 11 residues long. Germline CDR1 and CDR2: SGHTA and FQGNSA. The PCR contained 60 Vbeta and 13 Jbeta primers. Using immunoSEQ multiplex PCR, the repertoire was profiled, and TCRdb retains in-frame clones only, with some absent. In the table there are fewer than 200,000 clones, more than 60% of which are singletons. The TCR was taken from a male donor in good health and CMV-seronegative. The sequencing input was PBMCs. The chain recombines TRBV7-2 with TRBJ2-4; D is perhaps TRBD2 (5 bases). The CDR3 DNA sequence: TGTGCCAGCAGCTTAGACCGGGATCGGCACTTC. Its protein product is CASSLDRDRHF.